The entry below describes one T cell receptor beta chain. No antigen is known for it. Base quality data are lacking; no much larger clone is found one base away. This specimen comes from a study of blood T cell repertoires in COVID-19 (dated by TCRdb to 2018 to 2021). For the wider study: Samples from collaborators originated in the United States, Italy and Spain and spanned both the acute and convalescent phases of COVID-19. The material from the prospective study consisted of cDNA or gDNA derived from T cells, B-cell-depleted T cells, or PBMCs. The dataset comprised deeply sampled blood TCRbeta repertoires from subjects exposed to, actively infected with, or recovered from COVID-19. The repertoires were made available in a free public database intended to serve as a resource for research on the immune response to SARS-CoV-2. The samples were drawn from two sources: the first 160 participants of the ongoing ImmuneRACE study, and fewer than 1,500 subjects contributed by 6 global collaborators. Sample metadata almost always included a de-identified subject ID, COVID-19 status, age in years and sex. Where HLA class I and class II types were available, the types were taken from metadata supplied by the sample provider, not from assay-based typing. Broad study findings and their caveats: The quantity of clinical and demographic metadata differed by source and by participant and was supplied without curation.

From the cysteine through the phenylalanine, the CDR3 covers 13 amino acids. The entry retains the CDR3 DNA only, 39 bases that are in frame from base 1. Sequences SQVTM (CDR1) and ANQGSEA (CDR2) are obtained from the germline V gene. V drops 6 bases and J drops 2 bases, leaving 14 bases in between. Whole blood was collected in K2EDTA tubes by collaborating institutions according to the institutions' own protocols. For TCRbeta analysis, collaborator samples were shipped as frozen whole blood, as isolated PBMCs, or as DNA extracted from either sample type. The immunoSEQ Assay, a bias-controlled multiplex PCR, was used to amplify TCRbeta CDR3 regions from genomic DNA. The source study handled its data this way. The number of nucleated cells in each sample was estimated by amplification of reference gene primers within the assay. Sequence reads were collapsed and filtered to measure the absolute abundance of every unique TCRbeta CDR3 rearrangement. Productive Simpson clonality was computed per sample as the square root of Simpson's diversity index over productive rearrangements. This immuneACCESS table, as held by TCRdb, lists in-frame sequences with V and J called but not all clones. Of the missing ones, under half trace to an unresolved V gene in checked studies; the others have no known cause. The V and J calls and the clone size are those of that table, but D and trimming were determined from the DNA. Counted in this sample were 72,000 or so clones; approximately 89% of them appeared once. The ten top clones hold around 14% of the sample.

Rearrangement joined TRBV29-1 to TRBJ2-7, and TRBD1 may be the D gene, going by 6 matching bases. Material: peripheral blood. This clonotype was sampled from a woman in her sixties with acute or convalescent COVID-19. In nucleotides, the sequence is TGCAGCGTCCTCGGGACAAAGACCTACGAGCAGTACTTC. Translated, it gives CSVLGTKTYEQYF.